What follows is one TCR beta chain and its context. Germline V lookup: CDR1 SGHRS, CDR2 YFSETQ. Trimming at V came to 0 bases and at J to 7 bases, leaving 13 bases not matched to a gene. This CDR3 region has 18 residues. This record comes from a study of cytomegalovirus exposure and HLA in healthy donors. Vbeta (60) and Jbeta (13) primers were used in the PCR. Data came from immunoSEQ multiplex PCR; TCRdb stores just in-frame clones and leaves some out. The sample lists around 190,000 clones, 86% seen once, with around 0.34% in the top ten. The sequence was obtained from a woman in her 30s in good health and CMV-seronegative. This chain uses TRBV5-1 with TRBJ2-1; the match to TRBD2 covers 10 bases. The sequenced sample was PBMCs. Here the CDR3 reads CASSLGLAGPPGYNEQFF. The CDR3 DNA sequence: TGCGCCAGCAGCTTGGGACTAGCGGGTCCACCCGGTTATAATGAGCAGTTCTTC.